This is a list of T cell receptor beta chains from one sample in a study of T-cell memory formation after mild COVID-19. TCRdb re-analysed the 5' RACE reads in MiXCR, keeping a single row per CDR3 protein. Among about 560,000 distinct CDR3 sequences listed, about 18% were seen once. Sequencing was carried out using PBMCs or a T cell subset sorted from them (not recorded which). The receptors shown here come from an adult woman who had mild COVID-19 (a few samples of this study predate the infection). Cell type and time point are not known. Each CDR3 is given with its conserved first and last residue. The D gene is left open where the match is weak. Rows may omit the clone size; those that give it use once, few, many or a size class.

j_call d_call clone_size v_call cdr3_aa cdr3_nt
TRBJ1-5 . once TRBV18 CASSLEAGKPQHF TGTGCCAGCTCCCTCGAGGCGGGCAAGCCCCAGCATTTT
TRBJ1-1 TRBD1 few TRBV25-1 CASSELGTAEAFF TGTGCCAGCAGCGAACTTGGGACAGCTGAAGCTTTCTTT
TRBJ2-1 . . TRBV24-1 CATSGGPRGTYNEQFF TGTGCCACCAGTGGTGGCCCCAGGGGCACCTACAATGAGCAGTTCTTC
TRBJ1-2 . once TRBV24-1 CATSPGEFSGYTF TGTGCCACCAGCCCAGGGGAGTTCAGCGGCTACACCTTC
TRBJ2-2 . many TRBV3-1 CASSSQGTPTGELFF TGTGCCAGCAGCTCACAGGGGACTCCCACCGGGGAGCTGTTTTTT
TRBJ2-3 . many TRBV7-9 CASSPWRTRAGTQYF TGTGCCAGCAGTCCTTGGCGGACCCGGGCAGGTACGCAGTATTTT
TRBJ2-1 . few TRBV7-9 CASSPGGGGQAYNEQFF TGTGCCAGCAGCCCTGGTGGGGGGGGCCAAGCATACAATGAGCAGTTCTTC
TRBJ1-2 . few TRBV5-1 CASSLDTQDGYTF TGCGCCAGCAGCTTGGACACGCAGGACGGCTACACCTTC
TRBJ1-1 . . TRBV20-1 CSAREVPDNTEAFF TGCAGTGCTAGAGAGGTCCCAGATAACACTGAAGCTTTCTTT
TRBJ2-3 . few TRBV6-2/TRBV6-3 CASSYGTGRTDTQYF TGTGCCAGCAGTTACGGAACAGGCCGGACAGATACGCAGTATTTT
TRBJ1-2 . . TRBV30 CAWSVSPPENTPDGYTF TGTGCCTGGAGTGTATCCCCCCCGGAAAACACGCCCGACGGCTACACCTTC
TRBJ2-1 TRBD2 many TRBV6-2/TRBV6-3 CASTFLGLAGTEQFF TGTGCCAGCACTTTTCTTGGACTAGCGGGAACTGAGCAGTTCTTC
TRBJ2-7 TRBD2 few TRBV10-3 CAISDEAGGPHEQYF TGTGCCATCAGTGACGAAGCGGGAGGGCCTCACGAGCAGTACTTC
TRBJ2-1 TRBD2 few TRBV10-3 CAINQPSGAGGDEQFF TGTGCCATCAACCAACCTAGCGGGGCCGGGGGCGATGAGCAGTTCTTC
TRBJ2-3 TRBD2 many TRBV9 CASSFNPSGGSTDTQYF TGTGCCAGCAGCTTCAACCCGAGCGGGGGGAGCACAGATACGCAGTATTTT
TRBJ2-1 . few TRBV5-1 CASKVGSTPNEQFF TGCGCCAGCAAGGTGGGCTCCACCCCCAATGAGCAGTTCTTC
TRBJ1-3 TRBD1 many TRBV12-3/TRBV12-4 CASRSTGGGSGNTIYF TGTGCCAGCAGAAGCACAGGGGGAGGCTCTGGAAACACCATATATTTT
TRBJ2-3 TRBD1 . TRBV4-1 CASSQVVDRALTDTQYF TGCGCCAGCAGCCAAGTCGTCGACAGGGCCCTCACAGATACGCAGTATTTT
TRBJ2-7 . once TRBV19 CASSMIQASSYEQYF TGTGCCAGTAGTATGATACAGGCTAGCTCCTACGAGCAGTACTTC
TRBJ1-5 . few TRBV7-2 CASSYGGGGGQPQHF TGTGCCAGCAGCTATGGCGGGGGGGGAGGACAGCCCCAGCATTTT
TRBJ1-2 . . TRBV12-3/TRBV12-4 CASSFTGPYGYTF TGTGCCAGCAGTTTCACGGGGCCCTATGGCTACACCTTC
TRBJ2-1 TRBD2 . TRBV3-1 CASSQDPRFTSGGPPYNEQFF TGTGCCAGCAGCCAAGATCCTCGATTTACTAGCGGGGGCCCTCCCTACAATGAGCAGTTCTTC
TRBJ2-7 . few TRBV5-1 CASSPGSHHLYEQYF TGCGCCAGCAGCCCGGGGTCTCACCATCTCTACGAGCAGTACTTC
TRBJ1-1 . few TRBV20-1 CSAREGVMNTEAFF TGCAGTGCTAGGGAAGGCGTCATGAACACTGAAGCTTTCTTT
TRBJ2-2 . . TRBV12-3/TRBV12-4 CASSLVIEPGELFF TGTGCCAGCAGTTTAGTGATCGAACCCGGGGAGCTGTTTTTT
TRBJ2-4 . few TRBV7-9 CASSLNLGAENIQYF TGTGCCAGCAGCTTGAACTTGGGTGCAGAAAACATTCAGTACTTC
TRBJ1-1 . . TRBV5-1 CASSGTFYTEAFF TGCGCCAGCAGTGGCACTTTTTACACTGAAGCTTTCTTT
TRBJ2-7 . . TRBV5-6 CASSPRQRFYEQYF TGTGCCAGCAGCCCTAGACAGCGCTTCTACGAGCAGTACTTC
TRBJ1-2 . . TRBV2 CASSEQGGDGYTF TGTGCCAGCAGTGAACAGGGAGGGGATGGCTACACCTTC
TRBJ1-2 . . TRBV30 CAWDYPSQGNYGYTF TGTGCCTGGGATTACCCCTCACAGGGAAACTATGGCTACACCTTC
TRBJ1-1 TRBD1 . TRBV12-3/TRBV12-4 CASRKGQGAAEAFF TGTGCCAGCAGGAAGGGACAGGGGGCCGCTGAAGCTTTCTTT
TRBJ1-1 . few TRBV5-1 CASSAGRINAEAFF TGCGCCAGCAGCGCGGGACGGATCAACGCTGAAGCTTTCTTT